This T cell receptor beta chain was recorded in a study of early T cells in non-severe SARS-CoV-2 infection. Study-level background: RNA in bulk from unsorted whole blood was sequenced, and chains were unpaired.

The table lists this clonotype with many counts. As yet, its antigen is unknown. The V end lost 4 bases, the J end lost 4 bases, and 14 bases lay between the germline ends. CDR1 KGHDR and CDR2 SFDVKD come from the germline V gene. This CDR3 is 15 amino acids long. Separate cDNA molecules each had unique molecular identifiers attached to them. One entry per CDR3 protein, called by TCRdb with MiXCR from the 5' RACE reads. The profile shows 60,000 or so distinct CDR3 sequences, roughly 9% of them singletons. Notes on the study in general: Matching against VDJdb likely underestimated virus-specific expansions, favoring anti-spike CD8.

What was sequenced was whole blood. The rearrangement uses TRBV24-1 and TRBJ2-3; D gene unclear. The sequence was collected from an adult who was a healthcare worker with PCR-confirmed SARS-CoV-2 infection or an uninfected control (not recorded which). The CDR3 coding sequence is TGTGCCACCAGTGACTCCGGCCCAAGGGCAGATACGCAGTATTTT. This encodes CATSDSGPRADTQYF.